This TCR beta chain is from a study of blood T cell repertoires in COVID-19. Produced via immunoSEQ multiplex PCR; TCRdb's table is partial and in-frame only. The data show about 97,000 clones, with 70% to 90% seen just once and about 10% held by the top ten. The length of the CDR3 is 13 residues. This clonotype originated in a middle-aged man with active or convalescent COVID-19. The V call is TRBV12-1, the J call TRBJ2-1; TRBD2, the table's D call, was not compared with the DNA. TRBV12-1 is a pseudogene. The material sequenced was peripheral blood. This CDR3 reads CASSGGEINEQFF. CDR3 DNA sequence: TGTGCCAGCAGCGGCGGGGAGATAAATGAGCAGTTCTTC.